These T cell receptor beta chains were read from a single sample in a study of shared clonotypes between healthy human individuals. Measured with immunoSEQ multiplex PCR; TCRdb has only the in-frame clones, and not every one. The profile shows about 330,000 clones, about nine tenths of them singletons. Sequenced material: memory CD8+ T cells sorted from blood. The receptors stem from a young man in good health. Each CDR3 is given without its conserved first and last residue. The order of the fields is D gene, V gene, clone size, J gene, CDR3 protein. A D gene is named only where the DNA matches it firmly. Clone size, where shown, is once, few, many, or a class for clones that have expanded.

.	TRBV11-2	.	TRBJ2-5	ASSRIRQKETQY
TRBD2	TRBV4-3	.	TRBJ2-3	ASSQAGGGTDTQY
.	TRBV14	.	TRBJ2-7	ASSPQAVTYEQY
TRBD1	TRBV28	.	TRBJ1-1	ASSSPGGRGTEAF
.	TRBV6-6	.	TRBJ1-5	ASSITEQGGNQPQH
.	TRBV18	few	TRBJ1-1	ASSPGTYLNTEAF
.	TRBV18	.	TRBJ2-2	ASSPRTVQNTGELF
TRBD2	TRBV5-4	.	TRBJ2-7	ASSLWEGLAGREQY
TRBD1	TRBV4-1	.	TRBJ2-5	ASSPRDSQETQY
.	TRBV2	.	TRBJ1-2	ASSDKVNYGYT
TRBD2	TRBV7-9	.	TRBJ2-1	ASSSPTSAFSSYNEQF
.	TRBV19	.	TRBJ2-7	ASSIGYSYEQY
.	TRBV7-9	.	TRBJ2-7	ASSLIPTYSYEQY
.	TRBV6-5	.	TRBJ2-7	ASSPGVSYEQY
.	TRBV11-2	.	TRBJ1-1	ASSFSANTEAF
.	TRBV11-2	.	TRBJ2-3	ASSWQGYTDTQY
TRBD1	TRBV28	once	TRBJ2-2	ASRRTGDTGELF
TRBD1	TRBV27	once	TRBJ2-7	ASSPPPRDRGHYEQY
.	TRBV6-5	once	TRBJ2-7	ASSFRDGYEQY
.	TRBV4-1	.	TRBJ1-4	ASSPWDGEKLF
TRBD2	TRBV28	.	TRBJ2-1	ASSFSGGADEQF
.	TRBV28	.	TRBJ2-7	ASSPSDRLRFHEQY
TRBD1	TRBV11-2	few	TRBJ1-1	ASRPGGTEAF
.	TRBV7-9	.	TRBJ2-1	ASSLVLGLPYYNEQF
.	TRBV7-9	.	TRBJ2-2	ASSLAASPYTGELF